This T cell receptor (beta chain) is from a study of blood T cell repertoires in COVID-19. Overall study: COVID-19 samples, acute and convalescent, were from the United States, Italy and Spain. Sample material is recorded as cDNA or gDNA derived from T cells, B-cell-depleted T cells, or PBMCs.

Trimming shortened V by 4 bases and J by 5 bases, and 16 bases separated the two germline ends. Germline V CDR1 and CDR2: SGHKS, YYEKEE (reference sequence). The CDR3 extends over 15 amino acids. In the source study's methods: It was from reference gene primer amplification that nucleated cell counts were estimated. This table comes from immunoSEQ multiplex PCR, and its TCRdb copy is limited to in-frame clones, with some not included. V, J and clone size reflect that table, while D and trimming were determined from the DNA. The sample holds roughly 120,000 clones; over 75% are singletons and the top ten take around 1.5%.

The chain joins TRBV5-5 to TRBJ1-5; a possible D gene is TRBD1 (5 bases). Sample: peripheral blood. The clonotype originates from a man aged 50-60 years with acute or convalescent COVID-19. CDR3 nucleotide sequence: TGTGCCAGCAGCCCCTCTGGAGGGGCCTATCAGCCCCAGCATTTT. Its translation is CASSPSGGAYQPQHF.